A single sample gave rise to the 15 T cell receptor beta chains below, sequenced in a study of blood T cells in healthy people across ages. Sample-barcoded 5' priming and a J-beta primer mix drove a second PCR of about 6 to 12 cycles. TCRdb re-called the 5' RACE reads through MiXCR, storing one row per CDR3 protein. The sample includes about 640,000 distinct CDR3 sequences, 58% of them seen just once. Sequences were obtained from blood. The receptors were sampled from a man aged 55 to 70 in good health.

This clonotype was seen more than once but under ten times. The V call is TRBV12-3 or TRBV12-4, the J call TRBJ2-7; weak D call: TRBD1 (6 bases). V lost 3 bases to trimming and J lost 4 bases, with 10 bases between them. The CDR3 totals 13 residues. CDR3 coding DNA: TGTGCCAGCAGTTTGGGGGCGGATTACGAGCAGTACTTC. Amino acid sequence: CASSLGADYEQYF.

V and J are TRBV5-1 and TRBJ2-1, with 7 nucleotides matching TRBD1. The end of the DNA aligns better with TRBJ2-7, so the J call may be wrong. Germline V gene data show CDR1 as SGHRS and CDR2 as YFSETQ. This CDR3 has 14 amino acids. CDR3 DNA sequence: TGCGCCAGCACATCCGGGACAGCAAACAATGAGCAGTACTTC. Protein product: CASTSGTANNEQYF.

V gene TRBV28 combines with J gene TRBJ1-5; D remains ambiguous. The CDR3 has 15 amino acids. V lost 3 bases, J lost 6 bases, and 15 bases lay in between. CDR1 is MDHEN and CDR2 is SYDVKM in the germline V gene. The CDR3 here is CASSFRLGLGQPQHF. The CDR3 bases are TGTGCCAGCAGTTTTCGGTTGGGGTTGGGTCAGCCCCAGCATTTT.

This clonotype appeared a few times. This chain connects TRBV20-1 to TRBJ2-5, with no clear D. The CDR3 has 11 amino acids. From germline, CDR1 is DFQATT and CDR2 SNEGSKA (reference sequence). The V and J ends lost 7 bases and 3 bases respectively, with 9 bases between them. CDR3 sequence (DNA): TGCAGTGGGACGCTAAAAGAGACCCAGTACTTC. This encodes CSGTLKETQYF.

The V call is TRBV20-1, the J call TRBJ2-1; TRBD2 matches 10 bases. The CDR3 length is 17 residues. Germline CDR1 and CDR2: DFQATT and SNEGSKA (reference sequence). V lost 1 base, J lost 0 bases, and 6 bases stayed unmatched. CDR3 sequence reads: CSARGLAGVSSYNEQFF. Written as DNA, the CDR3 is TGCAGTGCTAGAGGCCTAGCGGGGGTGAGCTCCTACAATGAGCAGTTCTTC.

This clonotype was observed a few times. This chain uses TRBV5-1 with TRBJ1-1, with a tentative D call TRBD1 (6 bases). The CDR3 has 14 residues. V was clipped by 3 bases and J by 1 base, with 10 bases between them. Germline V gives CDR1 SGHRS, CDR2 YFSETQ. The CDR3 nucleotides read TGCGCCAGCAGCTGGATACAGGGGAACACTGAAGCTTTCTTT. This translates into CASSWIQGNTEAFF.

This clonotype was recorded a few times. This sequence joins TRBV9 and TRBJ2-5, with D possibly being TRBD1 (5 bases). CDR1 is SGDLS and CDR2 is YYNGEE in the germline V gene. This CDR3 is 13 amino acids long. Trimming shortened V by 3 bases and J by 5 bases, and 11 bases separated the two germline ends. The CDR3 DNA sequence: TGTGCCAGCAGCGACAGGTACTCGGAGACCCAGTACTTC. This sequence encodes CASSDRYSETQYF. The full variable domain, with the rest looked up from reference TRBV9 and TRBJ2-5, is DSGVTQTPKHLITATGQRVTLRCSPRSGDLSVYWYQQSLDQGLQFLIQYYNGEERAKGNILERFSAQQFPDLHSELNLSSLELGDSALYFCASSDRYSETQYFGPGTRLLVL.

This sequence joins TRBV11-2 and TRBJ1-6, with 8 nucleotides matching TRBD1. CDR1 is SGHAT, CDR2 FQNNGV, per germline. This CDR3 has 14 residues. V lost 2 bases to trimming and J lost 9 bases; unmatched junction nucleotides: 3. CDR3 residues: CASSLQTGASPLHF. In DNA, the CDR3 is TGTGCCAGCAGCTTACAGACAGGGGCTTCACCCCTCCACTTT.

The J gene is TRBJ2-3, the V gene TRBV7-9; the match to TRBD2 covers 14 bases. Per germline, CDR1 SEHNR and CDR2 FQNEAQ (reference sequence). The V segment lost 5 bases and the J segment 4 bases; nucleotides outside the gene matches: 5. The CDR3 extends over 16 amino acids. The CDR3 bases are TGTGCCAGCAGCCCCGGGACTAGCGGGGGCCCAGATACGCAGTATTTT. Protein product: CASSPGTSGGPDTQYF.

The chain is built from TRBV20-1 and TRBJ2-3; 7 bases are shared with TRBD1. The germline V gene has CDR1 DFQATT and CDR2 SNEGSKA (reference sequence). This CDR3 spans 14 amino acids. Trimming removed 6 bases from V and 2 bases from J; junction bases left unmatched: 8. The CDR3 is CSASGTAYTDTQYF. The CDR3 DNA reads TGCAGTGCCTCCGGGACAGCTTACACAGATACGCAGTATTTT.

V and J are TRBV3-1 and TRBJ1-2; 7 bases are shared with TRBD1. Germline-derived CDR1 and CDR2 are LGHDT and YNNKEL (reference sequence). This CDR3 spans 18 amino acids. The V and J ends lost 0 bases and 4 bases, in that order; junction bases with no gene match: 14. The CDR3 sequence is CASSQDNRGTTTTYGYTF. DNA for the CDR3: TGTGCCAGCAGCCAAGATAACAGGGGCACAACAACCACCTATGGCTACACCTTC.

The V and J genes are TRBV3-1 and TRBJ1-2; 9 positions match TRBD1. This CDR3 is 14 amino acids long. V was clipped by 0 bases and J by 8 bases; unmatched bases: 4. The germline CDR1 and CDR2 sequences are LGHDT and YNNKEL (reference sequence). The CDR3 protein is CASSQDTGGSGYTF. CDR3 nucleotide sequence: TGTGCCAGCAGCCAAGATACAGGGGGCTCAGGCTACACCTTC.

The CDR3 loop is CASSRGPVSSEQYF. CDR3 bases: TGTGCCAGCAGCCGTGGGCCCGTTAGTAGCGAGCAGTACTTC. The gene calls are TRBV5-5 and TRBJ2-7; D is undetermined. This CDR3 has 14 residues. Germline V lookup: CDR1 SGHKS, CDR2 YYEKEE (reference sequence). Trimming took off 4 bases at V and 6 bases at J, with 17 bases between the two ends.

The chain links TRBV2 to TRBJ1-1; the match to TRBD1 covers 7 bases. This CDR3 has 13 residues. Germline V lookup: CDR1 SNHLY, CDR2 FYNNEI. Losses at the gene ends were 7 bases for V and 6 bases for J; bases not matched to a gene: 8. The CDR3 here is CASTLRGVAEAFF. Written as DNA, the CDR3 is TGTGCCAGCACCCTCAGGGGGGTGGCTGAAGCTTTCTTT.

This clonotype was observed a few times. The genes are TRBV20-1 and TRBJ2-7, with a weak D call TRBD1 (5 bases). The CDR3 covers 15 residues. CDR1 is DFQATT, CDR2 SNEGSKA, per germline (reference sequence). Trimming removed 0 bases from V and 0 bases from J, with 12 bases in between. CDR3 in amino acids: CSARDATAISYEQYF. The CDR3 region has the DNA TGCAGTGCTAGAGACGCGACAGCGATCTCCTACGAGCAGTACTTC.